Shown below are 7 T cell receptor beta chains from a single sample sequenced in a study of tissue T cells after allogeneic stem cell transplantation. Sequenced by immunoSEQ multiplex PCR; TCRdb stores in-frame clones only, minus some. Of about 7,200 clones listed, around half are singletons. Time point described: mouse harvest day 7 after allogeneic transplant. Tail vein injection delivered 10^7 T-cell-depleted bone marrow cells and 10^6 splenic CD5+ T cells. Sequencing was carried out using lymph node tissue. These receptors were obtained from a female BALB/c mouse given C57BL/6 T cells with graft-versus-host disease after an allogeneic hematopoietic cell transplant.

On this clone itself: Each gene name is a mouse one. The read ends 1 residue before the CDR3 terminus; that terminus is restored from the germline J gene. This chain uses TRBV3 with TRBJ2-4; TRBD1 aligns across 7 bases. The CDR3 is 13 amino acids. V trimming: 4 bases; J trimming: 5 bases; junction bases outside the gene matches: 3. Germline CDR1 reads SNHLY; CDR2 reads FYNGKV (reference sequence). CDR3 in amino acids: CASSSTGRNTLYF. CDR3 DNA (partial): TGTGCCAGCAGCTCGACAGGGCGAAACACCTTGTAC.

This clone is judged medium-sized. The gene names given are mouse names. Read coverage stops 1 residue before the CDR3 terminus; the germline J gene supplies the remainder. This chain joins TRBV13-1 and TRBJ1-4; possible D gene TRBD1, 6 bases. Germline V gene data show CDR1 as NSHNY and CDR2 as SYGAGN. V was pared by 2 bases and J by 2 bases, with 10 bases between. The CDR3 runs to 15 residues. The CDR3 spells CASSDRDKSNERLFF. The DNA read from the CDR3 is TGTGCCAGCAGTGACCGGGACAAATCCAACGAAAGATTATTT.

This clone was found a few times. Here the gene names and germline are mouse. The read ends 1 residue early relative to the CDR3; the germline J gene fills the gap. The V and J genes are TRBV13-2 and TRBJ1-6, with D hard to call. TRBJ1-6 counts as an open reading frame of uncertain function. The CDR3 is 13 amino acids. Trimming shortened V by 3 bases and J by 3 bases, and 4 bases separated the two germline ends. From germline, CDR1 is NNHNN and CDR2 SYGAGS (reference sequence). CDR3 sequence reads: CASGANYNSPLYF. The sequenced CDR3 bases are TGTGCCAGCGGTGCCAACTATAATTCGCCCCTCTAC.

For this clone: Each gene name is a mouse one. The read terminates 1 residue ahead of where the CDR3 ends, so the germline J gene completes it. V and J are TRBV26 and TRBJ1-3; weak D call: TRBD1 (5 bases). This CDR3 comprises 13 residues. Germline V gene sequence: CDR1 KGHPV, CDR2 FQNQEV (reference sequence). V was trimmed by 6 bases and J by 0 bases, leaving 6 bases between them. CDR3 DNA, as far as it was read: TGTGCCAGCAGGGACAATTCTGGAAATACGCTCTAT. Residues: CASRDNSGNTLY. The full CDR3 is CASRDNSGNTLYF.

Concerning this clone itself: Gene names are the mouse ones. The CDR3 goes on 1 residue after the read ends, and that part is filled in from the germline J gene. The chain carries TRBV12-2 and TRBJ2-7, with D possibly matching TRBD1 (5 bases). CDR1 and CDR2 (germline): SGHLS, HYDKME. The ends were cut back, 0 bases at V and 7 bases at J, with 12 bases in the middle. This CDR3 comprises 13 residues. Partial CDR3 DNA: TGTGCCAGCTCTCTCGCTCAGGGAGGGGAACAGTAC. It is translated as CASSLAQGGEQY. The CDR3 reads in full as CASSLAQGGEQYF. Based on the CDR3 plus reference TRBV12-2 and TRBJ2-7, the full variable domain is NSGVVQSPRYIIKGKGERSILKCIPISGHLSVAWYQQTQGQELKFFIQHYDKMERDKGNLPSRFSVQQFDDYHSEMNMSALELEDSAVYFCASSLAQGGEQYFGPGTRLTVL.

This clone was observed a few times. Mouse gene names and germline throughout. CDR3 loop: CASSEWDQDTQYF. The DNA read from the CDR3 is TGTGCCAGCTCCGAGTGGGACCAAGACACCCAGTAC. The chain is built from TRBV12-1 and TRBJ2-5; D ambiguous. The read ends 1 residue shy of where the CDR3 ends; the end is completed using the germline J gene. The CDR3 contains 13 residues. The germline V and J ends were trimmed by 4 bases and 1 base, with 8 bases remaining between them. CDR1 is SGHSN, CDR2 HYEKVE, per germline.

On this clone itself: Genes here carry mouse names. The sequence runs out 1 residue before the end of the CDR3; the remainder is reconstructed from the germline J gene. The rearrangement joins TRBV3 to TRBJ2-4, with 11 bases that match TRBD2. With 4 bases clipped from V and 2 bases from J, the junction kept 5 bases outside the gene matches. CDR1 is SNHLY and CDR2 is FYNGKV in the germline V gene (reference sequence). CDR3 length: 16 residues. CDR3: CASSSGTGGNQNTLYF. The sequenced CDR3 bases are TGTGCCAGCAGCTCCGGGACTGGGGGAAATCAAAACACCTTGTAC.